Sequencing of this T cell receptor beta chain was carried out in a study of cytomegalovirus exposure and HLA in healthy donors (TCRdb year 2017). Turning to the overall study: In an earlier analysis of 450 to 750 of the donors, 276 Gb of sequence data and 90 million to 130 million unique TCR beta sequences from 150 million to 200 million T cells were reported. An early release that covered fewer than 750 HLA-typed donors contained around 330 gigabases of sequencing data and tens of millions of unique TCR sequences. Of the roughly 400 genotyped donors, 81% were placed in the genetic ancestry cluster associated with self-reported Caucasian donors. The study was designed to test whether signatures of past pathogen exposure could be identified by cataloging public T cell receptors. Using immunosequencing, the study profiled T cell repertoires from 500 to 800 subjects and related those repertoires to cytomegalovirus serostatus. Besides the first cohort of 550 to 750 subjects, a separate validation cohort made up of over a hundred different subjects was used. High-throughput TCR immunosequencing, statistical association of individual TCRs with disease status, and machine learning were combined to predict cytomegalovirus infection status. A later analysis re-analyzed previously published TCR beta repertoires from hundreds of donors and added high-resolution HLA genotyping to study TCR occurrence patterns. The later analysis used no new phenotypic data to find candidate immune exposures, relying instead on TCR beta sequences and their occurrence across donors. In an earlier analysis of 500 to 650 of the donors, high-throughput TCR beta sequencing was used to judge whether each TCR beta V gene segment behaved as functional or pseudogenic. Donor age, sex, ethnicity and CMV serostatus were compiled together with the repertoire data. A later genetic analysis took genome-wide SNP genotypes for about 55% of the 666 donors and used that subset as a discovery cohort. All discovery cohort repertoires had been generated on a single sequencing platform. HLA typing included class I and class II loci at four-digit resolution. Typing coverage differed by locus: A, B, C, DRB1 and DQB1 were typed in roughly 620-640 donors, DQA1 in approximately 520, DPA1 in 600 to 610, and DPB1 in around 440. Five DR-DQ haplotypes were treated as single units for association and clustering because of strong linkage in the cohort. Among 350 to 400 genotyped donors of the cohort, an average of around 240,000 unique TCR beta nucleotide sequences were sequenced per donor, roughly 20% of them non-productive.

The method behind the library was the immunoSEQ multiplex PCR assay. The multiplex PCR relied on a mix of 60 forward primers for TCR Vbeta segments and 13 reverse primers for TCR Jbeta segments. The CDR3 region of rearranged TCR beta genes was amplified from genomic DNA with a multiplex PCR assay. The amplified TCR beta libraries were sequenced on the Illumina HiSeq System as 87-base-pair reads. Regarding the original processing steps: A later analysis tallied tens of millions of unique TCR beta chains across the 666 repertoires, and about 10 million of those chains were shared by two or more donors. Raw reads were error-corrected and collapsed into unique sequences with a nearest-neighbor algorithm that merged closely related sequences to remove PCR and sequencing errors. CDR3 sequences were aligned to IMGT reference sequences to assign V, D and J gene segments. For a sequence to be retained, a match of at least six nucleotides to both a V gene segment and a J gene segment was required. A rearrangement was called productive if the CDR3 had no stop codons and remained in frame with V and J, and every other rearrangement was called non-productive. Following IMGT convention, CDR3 was defined as the stretch from the second conserved V-encoded cysteine up to the conserved J-encoded phenylalanine. In an earlier analysis of 550 to 650 of the donors, sequences lacking an unambiguous match to a single V gene segment were excluded. An earlier analysis of several hundred of the donors classified V segments as functional when productive rearrangements were above 56.7% and as segregating when the standard deviation between donors was above 5%. To diagnose cytomegalovirus status from the catalog of TCR beta chain sequences, a statistical classification framework was built. In a later analysis, V and J genes were assigned by comparing TCR nucleotide sequences against IMGT/GENE-DB human TR gene sequences. A later analysis assigned CDR3 sequences and most-parsimonious VDJ recombination scenarios with the TCRdist pipeline. In a later analysis, each TCR beta chain was defined by its CDR3 amino acid sequence together with its V-gene family, and reads lacking a unique V-gene family were excluded. In a later analysis, 450 to 600 highly shared, low-generation-probability nucleotide sequences were removed to address suspected cross-contamination and a sequencing artifact. For each public chain, a later analysis derived a clonal expansion index from normalized ranks of inferred template counts within each repertoire. Generation probabilities in a later analysis came from a VDJ recombination model fitted to out-of-frame rearrangements, and those results were checked against IGoR. In a later analysis, TCR-TCR, TCR-HLA and TCR-CMV co-occurrence was scored with hypergeometric tests, and a repertoire-size bias correction was applied to TCR pairs. False discovery rates were estimated in a later analysis by permuting HLA or CMV assignments 20 times. In a later analysis, co-occurring TCRs were grouped using DBSCAN, and TCRdist sequence similarity was added for clustering within HLA-allele-positive subsets. Repertoires with fewer than 30,000 or more than 120,000 public chains, plus five repertoires with anomalous nucleotide sharing, were excluded from co-occurrence clustering. TCRdb holds this immuneACCESS table with in-frame rearrangements only. Some clones are missing; in checked studies, unresolved V genes explain under half, and the rest has no known cause. V and J calls and clone size are given by that table; D and trimming were obtained from the DNA. This sample has under 200,000 clones in its table, and around 79% of those were observed once. The ten largest account for 3.5% to 5.5% of the sample.

The cohort was made up of about 610 healthy bone marrow donors. At the time of sampling, every cohort member was nominally healthy, though immune exposures that went unrecorded were likely present. The donor was CMV seronegative and was included in the group of about 350 seronegative cohort members. A peripheral blood sample was collected from each donor, and TCR beta sequencing was performed on peripheral blood mononuclear cells. Genomic DNA extraction from the blood cell samples was performed with the Qiagen DNeasy Blood Extraction Kit. This clone was detected only a few times. Its target antigen remains unknown. Per-base quality was not reported, and no clone a single base away is much larger than it. The CDR3 sequence holds 14 residues, the cysteine and phenylalanine included. The kept DNA is CDR3 alone, 42 bases in frame from the first base. From the germline V gene (reference sequence), CDR1 is LNHDA and CDR2 is SQIVND. The junction carries 11 bases between V and J, which are trimmed by 3 bases and 5 bases respectively.

Beyond this particular receptor, the publication reports: V-gene and J-gene trimming of TCR beta chains was associated with a missense DCLRE1C variant in a later genetic analysis, and the association was replicated in an independent cohort. In a later analysis, the rate of TCR association differed among HLA loci, with DRB1 alleles having the most associated TCRs and HLA-C alleles having the fewest. A few of the identified cytomegalovirus-associated TCR beta chains were confirmed in vitro to be specific for cytomegalovirus antigens. A group of highly shared sequence variants was considered likely to be a technical artifact of the sequencing pipeline. A further reported finding was that TCR beta sequences accurately predicted the HLA-A and HLA-B alleles for most subjects in the first cohort. Compared with equally common non-associated chains, HLA-associated TCR beta chains in a later analysis were more clonally expanded and had lower generation probabilities. In a later genetic analysis, fewer N-insertions in productive TCRs were reported among donors in an Asian-associated ancestry cluster than the roughly 710-donor mean. An earlier analysis of approximately 500 of the donors showed that most TCR beta V segments appeared in productive rearrangements either about 87% or about 30% of the time, which broadly matched IMGT annotations. Because some donors lacked HLA typing at each locus, the association tests relied only on the typed subset. Correlated functional status among segregating V segments might be attributable to linkage disequilibrium, but an unknown experimental factor could not be ruled out. In this cohort, only TCR beta chains were sequenced, and detectable features were limited by the absence of alpha or paired-chain data. Because the 87-base-pair reads could not distinguish some IMGT-functional V segments, including TRBV6-2 and TRBV6-3, those segments were excluded. Most TCR sequences were observed very rarely across donors, whereas some public TCRs were present in many individuals. The authors suggested that the approach could potentially be extended to other disease states and immunological phenotypes. Strong co-occurrence of HLA alleles, especially DR and DQ, made assigning TCR associations to individual alleles difficult. The study listed 164 TCR beta chains as associated with cytomegalovirus. A later analysis found that most CMV-associated TCR beta chains appeared HLA-restricted, with HLA associations seemingly driven largely by CMV exposure. In a later analysis, several top co-occurrence clusters were reported to appear linked to parvovirus B19, influenza, CMV and Epstein-Barr virus. The earlier analysis of nearly 600 of the donors excluded approximately 17 rarely observed V segments, including chromosome 9 orphons, because counts were too low. At a false discovery rate of 0.05, a later analysis linked 15,000 to 20,000 TCR beta sequences to specific HLA alleles. Presence/absence analyses assumed roughly uniform sequencing depth across donors, an assumption that may not hold. The classifier was reported to diagnose cytomegalovirus status with high specificity and sensitivity in both the original and validation cohorts. Immune exposure information for the cohort was limited to CMV serostatus.

The rearranged segments are TRBV19 and TRBJ1-5; the D gene lacks a confident call. The specimen sequenced was PBMCs. This clonotype was sampled from a man aged 40-55 years in good health and CMV-seronegative. The nucleotide sequence is given as TGTGCCAGTAGTATTACAGTCGTGGATCAGCCCCAGCATTTT. Its protein is CASSITVVDQPQHF.